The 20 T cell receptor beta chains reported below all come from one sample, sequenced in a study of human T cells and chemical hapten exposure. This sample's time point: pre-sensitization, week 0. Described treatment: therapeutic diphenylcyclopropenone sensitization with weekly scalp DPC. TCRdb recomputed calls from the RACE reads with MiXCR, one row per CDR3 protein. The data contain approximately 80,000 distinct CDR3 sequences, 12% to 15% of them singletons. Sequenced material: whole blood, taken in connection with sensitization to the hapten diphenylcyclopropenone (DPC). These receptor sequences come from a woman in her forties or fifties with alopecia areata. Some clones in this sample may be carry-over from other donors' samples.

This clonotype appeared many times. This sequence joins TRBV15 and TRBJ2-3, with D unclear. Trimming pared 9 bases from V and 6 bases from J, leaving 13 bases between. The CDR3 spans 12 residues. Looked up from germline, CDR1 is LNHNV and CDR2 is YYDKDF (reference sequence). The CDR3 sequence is CATLHLGDTQYF. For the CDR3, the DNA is TGTGCCACGCTTCATTTGGGGGATACGCAGTATTTT.

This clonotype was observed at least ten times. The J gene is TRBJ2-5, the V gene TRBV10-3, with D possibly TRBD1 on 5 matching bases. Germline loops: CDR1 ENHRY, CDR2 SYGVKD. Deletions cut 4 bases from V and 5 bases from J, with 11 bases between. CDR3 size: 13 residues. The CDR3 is CAISARVRETQYF. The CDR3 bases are TGTGCCATCAGTGCCAGGGTACGCGAGACCCAGTACTTC.

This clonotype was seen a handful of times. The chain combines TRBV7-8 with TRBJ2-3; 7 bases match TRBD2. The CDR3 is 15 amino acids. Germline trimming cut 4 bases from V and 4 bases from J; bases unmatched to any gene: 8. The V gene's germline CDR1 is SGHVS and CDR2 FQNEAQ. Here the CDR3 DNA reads TGTGCCAGCAGCTCCCGGCGGGGGAGGGCAGATACGCAGTATTTT. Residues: CASSSRRGRADTQYF.

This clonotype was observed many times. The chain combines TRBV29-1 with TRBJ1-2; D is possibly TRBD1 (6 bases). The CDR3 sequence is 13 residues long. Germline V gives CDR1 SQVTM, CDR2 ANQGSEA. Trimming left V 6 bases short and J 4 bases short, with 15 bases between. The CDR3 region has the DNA TGCAGCGTCCCCCAACAGGGACCCTATGGCTACACCTTC. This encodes CSVPQQGPYGYTF. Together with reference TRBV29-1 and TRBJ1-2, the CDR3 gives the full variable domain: SAVISQKPSRDICQRGTSLTIQCQVDSQVTMMFWYRQQPGQSLTLIATANQGSEATYESGFVIDKFPISRPNLTFSTLTVSNMSPEDSSIYLCSVPQQGPYGYTFGSGTRLTVV.

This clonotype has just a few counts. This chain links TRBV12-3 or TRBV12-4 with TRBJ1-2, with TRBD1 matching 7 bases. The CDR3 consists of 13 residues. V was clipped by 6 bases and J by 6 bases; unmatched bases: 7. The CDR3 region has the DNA TGTGCCAGCAGCATCAGGGGGAACAATGGCTACACCTTC. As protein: CASSIRGNNGYTF.

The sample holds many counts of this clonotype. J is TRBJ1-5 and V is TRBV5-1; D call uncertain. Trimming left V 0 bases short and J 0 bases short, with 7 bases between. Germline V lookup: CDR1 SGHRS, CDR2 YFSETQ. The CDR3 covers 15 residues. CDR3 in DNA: TGCGCCAGCAGCTTGGCAGGAAATAGCAATCAGCCCCAGCATTTT. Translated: CASSLAGNSNQPQHF.

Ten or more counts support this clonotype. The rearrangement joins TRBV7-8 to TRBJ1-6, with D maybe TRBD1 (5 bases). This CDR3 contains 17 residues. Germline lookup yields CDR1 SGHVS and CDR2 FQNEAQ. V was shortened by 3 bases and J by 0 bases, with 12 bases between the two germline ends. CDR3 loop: CASSFMGRSSYNSPLHF. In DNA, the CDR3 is TGTGCCAGCAGCTTTATGGGGCGAAGCTCCTATAATTCACCCCTCCACTTT. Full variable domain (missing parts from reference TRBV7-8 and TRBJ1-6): GAGVSQSPRYKVAKRGQDVALRCDPISGHVSLFWYQQALGQGPEFLTYFQNEAQLDKSGLPSDRFFAERPEGSVSTLKIQRTQQEDSAVYLCASSFMGRSSYNSPLHFGNGTRLTVT.

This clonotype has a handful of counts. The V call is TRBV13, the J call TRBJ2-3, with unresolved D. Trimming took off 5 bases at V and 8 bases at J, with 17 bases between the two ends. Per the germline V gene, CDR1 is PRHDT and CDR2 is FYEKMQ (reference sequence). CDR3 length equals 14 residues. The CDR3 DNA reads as TGTGCCAGCAGCCCTAGGTGGGCAAAACCTACGCAGTATTTT. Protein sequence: CASSPRWAKPTQYF.

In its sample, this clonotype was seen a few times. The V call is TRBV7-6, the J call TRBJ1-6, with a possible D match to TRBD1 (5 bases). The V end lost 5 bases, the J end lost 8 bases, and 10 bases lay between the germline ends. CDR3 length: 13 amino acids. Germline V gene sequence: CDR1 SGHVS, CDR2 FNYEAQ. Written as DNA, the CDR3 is TGTGCCAGCAGCCGGGACGTTGATTCACCCCTCCACTTT. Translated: CASSRDVDSPLHF. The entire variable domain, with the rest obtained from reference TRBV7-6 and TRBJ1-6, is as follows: GAGVSQSPRYKVTKRGQDVALRCDPISGHVSLYWYRQALGQGPEFLTYFNYEAQQDKSGLPNDRFSAERPEGSISTLTIQRTEQRDSAMYRCASSRDVDSPLHFGNGTRLTVT.

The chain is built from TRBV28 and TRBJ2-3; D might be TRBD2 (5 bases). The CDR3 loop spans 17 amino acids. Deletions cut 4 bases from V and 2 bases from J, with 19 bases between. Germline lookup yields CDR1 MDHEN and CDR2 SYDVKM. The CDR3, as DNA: TGTGCCAGCAGTTACGGGGTGGGGTCGACATACACAGATACGCAGTATTTT. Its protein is CASSYGVGSTYTDTQYF.

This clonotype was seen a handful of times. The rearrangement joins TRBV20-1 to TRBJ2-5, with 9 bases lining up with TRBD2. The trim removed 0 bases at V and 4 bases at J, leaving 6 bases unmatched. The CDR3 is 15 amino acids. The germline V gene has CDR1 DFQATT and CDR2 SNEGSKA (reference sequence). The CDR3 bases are TGCAGTGCTAGAGACGTAGCGGGAGTTGGAGAGACCCAGTACTTC. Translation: CSARDVAGVGETQYF.

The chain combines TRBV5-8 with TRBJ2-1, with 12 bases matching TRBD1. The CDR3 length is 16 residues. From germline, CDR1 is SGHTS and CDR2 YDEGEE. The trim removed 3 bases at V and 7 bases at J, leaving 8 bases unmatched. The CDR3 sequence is CASSSLRGQGANEQFF. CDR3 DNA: TGTGCCAGCAGCTCCCTTCGGGGACAGGGGGCAAATGAGCAGTTCTTC.

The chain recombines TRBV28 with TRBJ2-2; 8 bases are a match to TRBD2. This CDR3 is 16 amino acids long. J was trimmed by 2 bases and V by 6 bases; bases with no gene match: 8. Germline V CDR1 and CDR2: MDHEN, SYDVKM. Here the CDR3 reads CASSPGGGLNTGELFF. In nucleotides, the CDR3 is TGTGCCAGCAGCCCCGGGGGGGGACTCAACACCGGGGAGCTGTTTTTT.

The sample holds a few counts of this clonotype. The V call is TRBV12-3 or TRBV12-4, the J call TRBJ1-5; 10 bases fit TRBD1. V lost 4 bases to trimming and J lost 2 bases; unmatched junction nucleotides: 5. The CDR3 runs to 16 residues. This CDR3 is CASSSWDRGGNQPQHF. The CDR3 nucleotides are TGTGCCAGCAGTTCCTGGGACAGGGGAGGCAATCAGCCCCAGCATTTT.

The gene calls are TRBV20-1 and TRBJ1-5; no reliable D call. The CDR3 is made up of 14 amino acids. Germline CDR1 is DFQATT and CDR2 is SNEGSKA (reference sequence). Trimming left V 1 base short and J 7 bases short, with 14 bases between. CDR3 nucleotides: TGCAGTGCTAGAGGGTCCGGGTTCGGGCAGCCCCAGCATTTT. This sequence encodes CSARGSGFGQPQHF.

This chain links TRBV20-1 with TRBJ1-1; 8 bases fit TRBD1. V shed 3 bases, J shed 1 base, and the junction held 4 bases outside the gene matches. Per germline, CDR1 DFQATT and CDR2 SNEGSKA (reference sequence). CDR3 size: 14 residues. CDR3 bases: TGCAGTGCTAGTGCAACAGGGGGGAACACTGAAGCTTTCTTT. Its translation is CSASATGGNTEAFF.

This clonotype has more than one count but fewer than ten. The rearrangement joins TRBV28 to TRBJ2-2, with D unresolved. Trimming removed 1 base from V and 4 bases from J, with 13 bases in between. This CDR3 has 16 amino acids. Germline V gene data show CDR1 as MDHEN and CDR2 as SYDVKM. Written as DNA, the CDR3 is TGTGCCAGCAGTTTATCCGCCGGCTCGGGCACCGGGGAGCTGTTTTTT. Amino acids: CASSLSAGSGTGELFF.

The CDR3, as DNA: TGTGCCACCAGCAGGTGGGGAGACACTGAAGCTTTCTTT. Its translation: CATSRWGDTEAFF. The chain joins TRBV15 to TRBJ1-1; unclear D gene. The V end lost 3 bases, the J end lost 3 bases, and 8 bases lay between the germline ends. The germline gives CDR1 LNHNV, CDR2 YYDKDF (reference sequence). CDR3 length: 13 amino acids.

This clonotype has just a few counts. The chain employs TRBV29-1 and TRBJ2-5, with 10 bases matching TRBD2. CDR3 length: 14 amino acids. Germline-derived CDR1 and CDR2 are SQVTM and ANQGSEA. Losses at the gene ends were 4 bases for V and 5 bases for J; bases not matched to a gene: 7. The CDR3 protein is CSVALAGVVETQYF. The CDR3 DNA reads TGCAGCGTTGCCCTAGCGGGAGTCGTTGAGACCCAGTACTTC.

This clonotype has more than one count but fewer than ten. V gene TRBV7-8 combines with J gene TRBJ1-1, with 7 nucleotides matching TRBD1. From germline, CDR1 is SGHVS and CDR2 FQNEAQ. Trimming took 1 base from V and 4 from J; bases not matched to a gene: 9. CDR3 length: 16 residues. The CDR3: CASSLESARQGTEAFF. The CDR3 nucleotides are TGTGCCAGCAGCTTAGAATCGGCCCGACAGGGCACTGAAGCTTTCTTT. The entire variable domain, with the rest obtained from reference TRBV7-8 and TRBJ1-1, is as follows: GAGVSQSPRYKVAKRGQDVALRCDPISGHVSLFWYQQALGQGPEFLTYFQNEAQLDKSGLPSDRFFAERPEGSVSTLKIQRTQQEDSAVYLCASSLESARQGTEAFFGQGTRLTVV.